The subject of this entry is one TCR beta chain. Its antigen is not known. These data come from a study of T cells in Graves' hyperthyroidism and ophthalmopathy. General study results and limits: Ophthalmopathy was separated from stable hyperthyroidism by a 13 V-J model.

The CDR3 is 13 residues long. The V segment lost 0 bases and the J segment 7 bases; nucleotides outside the gene matches: 3. Germline lookup yields CDR1 DFQATT and CDR2 SNEGSKA (reference sequence). Amplification of TCR beta CDR3 regions was performed using RNA transcripts as template. The study used the HTBI primer set for a first-round RT-PCR of the TCR CDR3. TCRdb fed the multiplex PCR reads into MiXCR, producing one record per CDR3 protein. Found here are approximately 740,000 distinct CDR3 sequences, 12% to 15% of them singletons; the top ten hold about 10%. Hyperthyroidism had been newly diagnosed in patients aged 18 to 65, and its duration was under 2 months.

This TCR came from a woman aged 18-35 years with Graves' hyperthyroidism. Source material: blood. The chain links TRBV20-1 to TRBJ2-1; 7 bases map to TRBD1. CDR3 sequence: CSARETGENEQFF. CDR3 bases: TGCAGTGCTAGAGAAACAGGGGAAAATGAGCAGTTCTTC.